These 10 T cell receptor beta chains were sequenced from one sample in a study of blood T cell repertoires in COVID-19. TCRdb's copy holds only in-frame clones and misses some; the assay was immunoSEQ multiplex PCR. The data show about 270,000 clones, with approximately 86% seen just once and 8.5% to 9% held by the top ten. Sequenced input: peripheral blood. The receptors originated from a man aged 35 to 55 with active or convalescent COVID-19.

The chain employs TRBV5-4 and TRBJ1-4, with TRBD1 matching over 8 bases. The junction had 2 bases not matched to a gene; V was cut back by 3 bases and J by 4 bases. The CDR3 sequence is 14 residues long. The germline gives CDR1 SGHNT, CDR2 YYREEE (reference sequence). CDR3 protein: CASSSTGDNEKLFF. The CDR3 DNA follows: TGTGCCAGCAGCTCGACAGGGGATAATGAAAAACTGTTTTTT.

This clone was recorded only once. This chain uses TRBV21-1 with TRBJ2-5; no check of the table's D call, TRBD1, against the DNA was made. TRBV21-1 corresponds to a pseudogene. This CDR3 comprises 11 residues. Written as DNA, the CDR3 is TGTGCCAGCCTCCCGAGTGGGCCCCAGTACTTC. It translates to CASLPSGPQYF.

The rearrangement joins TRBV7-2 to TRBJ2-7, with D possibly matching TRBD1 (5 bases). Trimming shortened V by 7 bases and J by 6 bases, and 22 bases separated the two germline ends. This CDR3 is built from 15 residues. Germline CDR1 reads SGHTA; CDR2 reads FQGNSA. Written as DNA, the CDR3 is TGTGCCAGCATCCCCGCCGGGTGGTCGACAGCCGAGCAGTACTTC. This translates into CASIPAGWSTAEQYF.

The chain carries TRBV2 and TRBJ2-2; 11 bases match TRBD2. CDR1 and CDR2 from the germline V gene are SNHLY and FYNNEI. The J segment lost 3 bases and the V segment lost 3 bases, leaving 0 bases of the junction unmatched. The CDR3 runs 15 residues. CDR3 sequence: CASSEGLADTGELFF. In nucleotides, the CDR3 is TGTGCCAGCAGTGAGGGACTAGCGGACACCGGGGAGCTGTTTTTT.

The CDR3 DNA follows: TGTGCCAGTAGTGGGGCACTGAACACTGAAGCTTTCTTT. This gives the protein CASSGALNTEAFF. V gene TRBV19 combines with J gene TRBJ1-1; possibly TRBD1 for D (5 bases). The CDR3 runs to 13 residues. V lost 5 bases, J lost 0 bases, and 7 bases lay in between. Germline V gives CDR1 LNHDA, CDR2 SQIVND (reference sequence).

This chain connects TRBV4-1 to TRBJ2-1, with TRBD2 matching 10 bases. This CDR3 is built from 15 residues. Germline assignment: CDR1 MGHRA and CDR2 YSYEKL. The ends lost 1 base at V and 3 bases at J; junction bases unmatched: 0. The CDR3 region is CASSQGLAGYNEQFF. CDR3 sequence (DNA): TGCGCCAGCAGCCAAGGACTAGCGGGCTACAATGAGCAGTTCTTC.

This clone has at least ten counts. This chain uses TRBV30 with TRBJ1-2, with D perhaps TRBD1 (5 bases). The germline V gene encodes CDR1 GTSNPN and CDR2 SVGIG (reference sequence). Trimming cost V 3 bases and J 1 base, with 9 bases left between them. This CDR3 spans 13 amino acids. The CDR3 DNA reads TGTGCCTGGAGCTCCGACAGTAACTATGGCTACACCTTC. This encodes CAWSSDSNYGYTF.

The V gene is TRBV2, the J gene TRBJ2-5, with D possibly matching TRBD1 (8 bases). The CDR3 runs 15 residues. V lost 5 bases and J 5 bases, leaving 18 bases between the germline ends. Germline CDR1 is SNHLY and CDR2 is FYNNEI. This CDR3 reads CASSPGQGGGETQYF. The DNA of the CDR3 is TGTGCCAGCAGTCCCGGACAGGGAGGGGGTGAGACCCAGTACTTC.

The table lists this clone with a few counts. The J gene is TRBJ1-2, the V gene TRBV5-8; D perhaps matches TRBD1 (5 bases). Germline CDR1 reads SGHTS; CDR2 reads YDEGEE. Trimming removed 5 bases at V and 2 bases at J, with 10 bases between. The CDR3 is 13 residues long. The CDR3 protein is CASRRQQNYGYTF. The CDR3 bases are TGTGCCAGCAGACGACAGCAGAACTATGGCTACACCTTC.

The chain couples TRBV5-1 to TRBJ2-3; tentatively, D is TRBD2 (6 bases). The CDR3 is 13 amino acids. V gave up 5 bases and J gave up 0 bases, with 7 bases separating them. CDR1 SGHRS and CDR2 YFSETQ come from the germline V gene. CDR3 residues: CASREGSTDTQYF. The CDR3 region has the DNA TGCGCCAGCAGGGAGGGGAGCACAGATACGCAGTATTTT.